The clone carrying this TCR beta chain was detected once. The CDR3 spans 14 residues. The trim removed 8 bases at V and 2 bases at J, leaving 3 bases unmatched. Germline V CDR1 and CDR2: SNHLY, FYNNEI. Some clones are missing from TCRdb's copy, which holds only in-frame ones; the method was immunoSEQ multiplex PCR. The table includes 380,000 or so clones, 75% to 90% detected once. The record originates from a study of Ad26.COV2.S vaccination and SARS-CoV-2 variants. The sample's treatment: about 20 received Ad26.COV2.S at low or high dose, single or two shots; several received placebo; per-sample allocation not given. Sampling occurred on day 63 after the first vaccine or placebo injection. This adult donor, from Boston, was 18-55 years old.

The gene calls are TRBV2 and TRBJ2-6, with TRBD2 matching 7 bases. The sample consisted of peripheral blood, taken in a trial of Ad26.COV2.S vaccine versus placebo. This sequence was found in a person aged 18-60 years who received the Ad26.COV2.S COVID-19 vaccine or a placebo. The chain's CDR3 is CASGGGPGANVLTF. DNA of the CDR3: TGTGCCAGCGGCGGGGGACCTGGGGCCAACGTCCTGACTTTC.